What follows describes a single TCR beta chain. Its antigen is still unknown. TCRdb's table, derived via immunoSEQ multiplex PCR, lists solely in-frame clones and lacks some. Among 21,000 or so clones, 76% were seen once, and the ten largest hold roughly 28%. CD4+ T cells from unexposed donors were obtained before the COVID-19 pandemic (2011-2018). After about 10 days of culture, CD4+ T cells were isolated. Cultures held two million PBMCs per well with roughly 10 IU/ml IL-2. These data belong to a study of CD4 T cells in relation to SARS-CoV-2 and coronaviruses. Whole-study context: PBMCs were cultured with antigen for over nine days before TCR beta sequencing.

Study outcomes and limitations: SARS-CoV-2-driven expansion was significantly weaker in crossreactive than monoreactive clones.

Sequenced input: CD4+ T cells from PBMCs, cultured in vitro. The TCR sequence derives from a human donor in good health.

The CDR3 region is CASSYVSGDTEAFF. CDR3 bases: TGTGCCAGCAGTTACGTGTCCGGGGACACTGAAGCTTTCTTT. The chain is built from TRBV6-6 and TRBJ1-1; D remains ambiguous. V lost 2 bases, J lost 3 bases, and 10 bases lay in between. The germline CDR1 and CDR2 sequences are MNHNY and SVGAGI (reference sequence). The CDR3 is 14 amino acids.